A single sample is the source of the 14 T cell receptor beta chains below, sequenced in a study of long-term antiretroviral therapy in people with HIV. It was version v3.0 of the immunoSEQ assay that was run at survey level. Here immunoSEQ multiplex PCR was the method, and the copy in TCRdb shows in-frame clones only, minus some. The sample shows over 20,000 clones, about 88% of them seen only once. The sequencing here drew on unsorted PBMCs, taken 0.6 years after starting antiretroviral therapy. The receptor source for this set is a man in his sixties with HIV.

The chain joins TRBV5-5 to TRBJ2-5; TRBD1 or TRBD2 may be the D gene (5 bases each). The CDR3 is made up of 14 amino acids. Trimming removed 6 bases at V and 3 bases at J, with 15 bases between. Germline lookup yields CDR1 SGHKS and CDR2 YYEKEE (reference sequence). The CDR3 bases are TGTGCCAGCACCACCGGGACGACCGAAGAGACCCAGTACTTC. Translated, it gives CASTTGTTEETQYF.

The chain joins TRBV5-1 to TRBJ2-2, with D unresolved. Germline V lookup: CDR1 SGHRS, CDR2 YFSETQ. V lost 4 bases, J lost 6 bases, and 13 bases lay in between. The CDR3 has 14 amino acids. Written as DNA, the CDR3 is TGCGCCAGCAGCCAAGACTCCTCCCCCGGGGAGCTGTTTTTT. Its translation: CASSQDSSPGELFF.

The genes are TRBV19 and TRBJ2-5; 9 bases map to TRBD2. Looked up from germline, CDR1 is LNHDA and CDR2 is SQIVND (reference sequence). The length of the CDR3 is 14 residues. V lost 11 bases, J lost 1 base, and 8 bases stayed unmatched. CDR3 nucleotide sequence: TGTGCCTCGGGGCCAGCGGGGGGCCAAGAGACCCAGTACTTC. Its protein product is CASGPAGGQETQYF.

V gene TRBV11-1 combines with J gene TRBJ2-7; tentative D call: TRBD2 (6 bases). CDR1 is SGHAT and CDR2 is FQDESV in the germline V gene (reference sequence). The V end lost 3 bases, the J end lost 6 bases, and 18 bases lay between the germline ends. The CDR3 consists of 15 residues. CDR3 residues: CASSFNGGMRLEQYF. The CDR3, as DNA: TGTGCCAGCAGCTTCAACGGAGGGATGAGGCTCGAGCAGTACTTC. Looking up the rest from reference TRBV11-1 and TRBJ2-7 gives the full variable domain: EAEVAQSPRYKITEKSQAVAFWCDPISGHATLYWYRQILGQGPELLVQFQDESVVDDSQLPKDRFSAERLKGVDSTLKIQPAELGDSAMYLCASSFNGGMRLEQYFGPGTRLTVT.

The rearrangement joins TRBV7-9 to TRBJ2-3, with D tentatively TRBD2 (5 bases). Trimming removed 6 bases at V and 3 bases at J, with 13 bases between. The CDR3 sequence is 14 residues long. The V gene's germline CDR1 is SEHNR and CDR2 FQNEAQ (reference sequence). DNA for the CDR3: TGTGCCAGCAGGGAACTAGGGAAAACAGATACGCAGTATTTT. It translates to CASRELGKTDTQYF. The whole variable domain, filled in from reference TRBV7-9 and TRBJ2-3, reads DTGVSQNPRHKITKRGQNVTFRCDPISEHNRLYWYRQTLGQGPEFLTYFQNEAQLEKSRLLSDRFSAERPKGSFSTLEIQRTEQGDSAMYLCASRELGKTDTQYFGPGTRLTVL.

The CDR3 loop reads CASSAGGNYGYTF. The CDR3 DNA follows: TGTGCCAGCAGCGCAGGGGGAAACTATGGCTACACCTTC. The chain combines TRBV9 with TRBJ1-2; TRBD1 aligns across 7 bases. CDR1 and CDR2 (germline): SGDLS, YYNGEE. The V gene end was trimmed by 3 bases and the J gene end by 2 bases; junction bases not matched to a gene: 1. This CDR3 comprises 13 residues.

The chain couples TRBV11-2 to TRBJ2-7; D is possibly TRBD2 (6 bases). The CDR3 loop spans 16 amino acids. Germline V lookup: CDR1 SGHAT, CDR2 FQNNGV. The V end lost 2 bases, the J end lost 4 bases, and 18 bases lay between the germline ends. The DNA of the CDR3 is TGTGCCAGCAGCTTATGGACAAGGGAGGATTGGTACGAGCAGTACTTC. Protein product: CASSLWTREDWYEQYF. Filled out from reference TRBV11-2 and TRBJ2-7, the complete variable domain reads EAGVAQSPRYKIIEKRQSVAFWCNPISGHATLYWYQQILGQGPKLLIQFQNNGVVDDSQLPKDRFSAERLKGVDSTLKIQPAKLEDSAVYLCASSLWTREDWYEQYFGPGTRLTVT.

The rearrangement links TRBV7-3 to TRBJ2-3; 7 bases fit TRBD1. V gave up 3 bases and J gave up 0 bases; unmatched junction bases: 6. Per the germline V gene, CDR1 is SGHTA and CDR2 is FQGTGA. CDR3 length: 16 residues. This CDR3 is CASSLTGLFSTDTQYF. The CDR3 nucleotides read TGTGCCAGCAGCTTGACAGGGCTATTTAGCACAGATACGCAGTATTTT.

This chain links TRBV6-1 with TRBJ2-7; D not resolved. The CDR3 consists of 15 residues. V lost 2 bases, J lost 3 bases, and 14 bases lay in between. Germline V gives CDR1 MNHNS, CDR2 SASEGT. CDR3 sequence (DNA): TGTGCCAGCAGTGAATATTTGGGTCAGAACTACGAGCAGTACTTC. Translated, it gives CASSEYLGQNYEQYF.

V usage is TRBV30 and J usage is TRBJ1-3; D possibly corresponds to TRBD1 (5 bases). The CDR3 has 18 residues. V lost 1 base and J 2 bases, leaving 21 bases between the germline ends. Germline loops: CDR1 GTSNPN, CDR2 SVGIG (reference sequence). CDR3 in amino acids: CAWSAYGLGGTAGNTIYF. The CDR3 region has the DNA TGTGCCTGGAGTGCGTACGGCCTTGGGGGAACGGCTGGAAACACCATATATTTT.

V gene TRBV7-6 combines with J gene TRBJ1-4, with D unclear. V lost 3 bases to trimming and J lost 7 bases, with 12 bases between them. Germline V gene sequence: CDR1 SGHVS, CDR2 FNYEAQ. The CDR3 spans 14 residues. The CDR3 region is CASSLRSESEKLFF. CDR3 DNA sequence: TGTGCCAGCAGCTTGAGGTCGGAGAGTGAAAAACTGTTTTTT. Full variable domain (rest looked up from reference TRBV7-6 and TRBJ1-4): GAGVSQSPRYKVTKRGQDVALRCDPISGHVSLYWYRQALGQGPEFLTYFNYEAQQDKSGLPNDRFSAERPEGSISTLTIQRTEQRDSAMYRCASSLRSESEKLFFGSGTQLSVL.

This rearrangement joins TRBV18 to TRBJ1-1, with D tentatively TRBD1 (6 bases). The CDR3 is made up of 14 amino acids. V shed 3 bases and J shed 2 bases, with 10 bases lying between them. Germline V gene lookup returns CDR1 KGHSH and CDR2 LQKENI. CDR3 sequence (DNA): TGTGCCAGCTCACCGGAGGGGGGTAACACTGAAGCTTTCTTT. Protein product: CASSPEGGNTEAFF.

The genes are TRBV5-1 and TRBJ1-4; D is ambiguous. Deletions cut 2 bases from V and 5 bases from J, with 13 bases between. Germline CDR1 and CDR2: SGHRS and YFSETQ. There are 15 residues in the CDR3. CDR3 DNA sequence: TGCGCCAGCAGCTTTGCACCCCCGGGCAATGAAAAACTGTTTTTT. This gives the protein CASSFAPPGNEKLFF. The entire variable domain, with the rest obtained from reference TRBV5-1 and TRBJ1-4, is as follows: KAGVTQTPRYLIKTRGQQVTLSCSPISGHRSVSWYQQTPGQGLQFLFEYFSETQRNKGNFPGRFSGRQFSNSRSEMNVSTLELGDSALYLCASSFAPPGNEKLFFGSGTQLSVL.

Here the CDR3 reads CASSPDRVVYEQYF. DNA for the CDR3: TGTGCCAGCAGCCCGGACAGGGTAGTTTACGAGCAGTACTTC. The V call is TRBV7-2, the J call TRBJ2-7; 8 positions agree with TRBD1. The CDR3 consists of 14 residues. Trimming cost V 5 bases and J 4 bases; bases outside gene matches: 7. From germline, CDR1 is SGHTA and CDR2 FQGNSA.